This section outlines one T cell receptor beta chain sequence together with its context. Its antigen is unidentified. This sample is drawn from a study of identical twins. A single record per CDR3 protein comes from TCRdb applying MiXCR to the 5' RACE reads. The table has around 1.7 million distinct CDR3 sequences, more than 30% seen once; the top ten hold 0.27%. The study, taken as a whole, reports: Models underpredicted monozygotic twin sharing of out-of-frame TCR alpha. It was possible that invariant MAIT and iNKT cells partly confounded the zero-insertion analyses.

The sample consisted of cord blood. The TCR sequence derives from a newborn girl in good health.

CDR3: CASSVAQGGVNYGYTF. For the CDR3, the DNA is TGTGCCAGCAGTGTCGCTCAGGGGGGGGTAAACTATGGCTACACCTTC. The rearrangement links TRBV27 to TRBJ1-2, with 7 bases lining up with TRBD1. The trim removed 5 bases at V and 2 bases at J, leaving 11 bases unmatched. CDR1 is MNHEY, CDR2 SMNVEV, per germline (reference sequence). The CDR3 extends over 16 amino acids.